This TCR beta chain was recorded in a study of T cells in Graves' hyperthyroidism and ophthalmopathy. Amplified regions were TCR beta CDR3 sequences from RNA transcripts. When the TCR CDR3 underwent first-round RT-PCR, the HTBI primer set was used. TCRdb ran MiXCR on the multiplex PCR reads and lists one entry per CDR3 protein. The sample has some 270,000 distinct CDR3 sequences, roughly 13% seen once; the top ten hold 6.5% to 10%. This clonotype was observed many times. The CDR3 has 20 residues. Germline loops: CDR1 LNHDA, CDR2 SQIVND (reference sequence). The J segment lost 2 bases and the V segment lost 0 bases, leaving 6 bases of the junction unmatched.

The rearrangement uses TRBV19 and TRBJ2-2; 16 bases map to TRBD2. Material for sequencing was blood. This sequence originates from a woman in her twenties or thirties with Graves' hyperthyroidism that later progressed to Graves' ophthalmopathy. As DNA, the CDR3 is TGTGCCAGTAGTATAGAGGGGGGACTAGCGGGAGGGACTAACACCGGGGAGCTGTTTTTT. This codes for CASSIEGGLAGGTNTGELFF.